These 22 T cell receptor beta chains were all obtained from the same sample, sequenced in a study of T cells in Graves' hyperthyroidism and ophthalmopathy. TCR beta CDR3 regions were amplified from RNA. A set of HTBI primers served as the primers for a first-round RT-PCR of the TCR CDR3. TCRdb used MiXCR to reprocess the multiplex PCR reads, holding one entry per CDR3 protein. The table lists a few hundred thousand distinct CDR3 sequences, roughly 20% of them singletons. Material: blood. These receptors were taken from a man between 18 and 35 years old with Graves' hyperthyroidism.

This clonotype showed up many times. The chain links TRBV5-6 to TRBJ2-7; no clear D gene. The V end lost 3 bases, the J end lost 6 bases, and 10 bases lay between the germline ends. This CDR3 contains 12 residues. Germline V lookup: CDR1 SGHDT, CDR2 YYEEEE. CDR3 residues: CASSSDWGEQYF. The CDR3 DNA is TGTGCCAGCAGCTCCGATTGGGGCGAGCAGTACTTC.

This clonotype was recorded many times. The chain uses TRBV7-9 and TRBJ1-1; no clear D. V lost 4 bases to trimming and J lost 1 base, with 7 bases between them. The CDR3 has 13 amino acids. CDR1 and CDR2 (germline): SEHNR, FQNEAQ (reference sequence). The CDR3: CASSSQSNTEAFF. In nucleotides, the CDR3 is TGTGCCAGCAGCTCGCAATCGAACACTGAAGCTTTCTTT.

In regard to this clonotype: With a much larger clone just one base away, this may be a read error. V usage is TRBV4-1 and J usage is TRBJ1-1, with D possibly matching TRBD1 (6 bases). CDR1 is MGHRA, CDR2 YSYEKL, per germline. The CDR3 length is 13 residues. V dropped 0 bases and J dropped 7 bases, with 9 bases sitting between them. Here the CDR3 reads CASSQDGGNEAFF. The DNA for the CDR3 is TGCGCCAGCAGCCAAGATGGGGGCAATGAAGCTTTCTTT.

This clonotype was seen more than once but under ten times. The chain joins TRBV12-3 or TRBV12-4 to TRBJ2-7; 8 nucleotides match TRBD1. CDR3 size: 16 residues. V was clipped by 4 bases and J by 3 bases; unmatched bases: 11. CDR3 region: CASSSSGTGLGYEQYF. The CDR3 bases are TGTGCCAGCAGTTCATCCGGGACAGGTCTGGGCTACGAGCAGTACTTC.

This clonotype was counted at least ten times. J is TRBJ1-3 and V is TRBV5-1; no reliable D call. The CDR3 has 13 residues. Trimming pared 4 bases from V and 0 bases from J, leaving 5 bases between. The germline CDR1 and CDR2 sequences are SGHRS and YFSETQ. In DNA, the CDR3 is TGCGCCAGCAGCGTACCCTCTGGAAACACCATATATTTT. It codes for CASSVPSGNTIYF.

This clonotype was counted only a few times. The genes are TRBV5-1 and TRBJ2-5; no reliable D call. The CDR3 length is 14 residues. V was cut by 4 bases and J by 2 bases, with 12 bases left in between. CDR1 and CDR2 from the germline V gene are SGHRS and YFSETQ. The CDR3 is CASSHPQAQETQYF. Here the CDR3 DNA reads TGCGCCAGCAGCCACCCTCAGGCACAAGAGACCCAGTACTTC.

This clonotype appeared many times. This chain uses TRBV28 with TRBJ2-5; TRBD2 agrees at 9 bases. Germline CDR1 reads MDHEN; CDR2 reads SYDVKM. Germline trimming cut 5 bases from V and 5 bases from J; bases unmatched to any gene: 12. This CDR3 has 16 amino acids. The DNA of the CDR3 is TGTGCCAGCAGTCCTACTAGCGGGCCGGGGTTGGAGACCCAGTACTTC. Protein sequence: CASSPTSGPGLETQYF. Looking up the rest from reference TRBV28 and TRBJ2-5 gives the full variable domain: DVKVTQSSRYLVKRTGEKVFLECVQDMDHENMFWYRQDPGLGLRLIYFSYDVKMKEKGDIPEGYSVSREKKERFSLILESASTNQTSMYLCASSPTSGPGLETQYFGPGTRLLVL.

This clonotype was counted many times. V usage is TRBV6-2 or TRBV6-3 and J usage is TRBJ2-7; TRBD2 agrees at 12 bases. Trimming took 8 bases from V and 2 from J; bases not matched to a gene: 1. Per germline, CDR1 MNHEY and CDR2 SVGEGT. The CDR3 consists of 13 residues. CDR3: CASGTSGPYEQYF. CDR3 sequence (DNA): TGTGCCAGCGGGACTAGCGGGCCCTACGAGCAGTACTTC.

This clonotype has more than one count but fewer than ten. This rearrangement joins TRBV9 to TRBJ2-4; D perhaps matches TRBD2 (6 bases). Between the trimmed V and J ends, which lost 0 bases and 9 bases, there was a span of 13 bases. This CDR3 region has 14 residues. Germline assignment: CDR1 SGDLS and CDR2 YYNGEE. The CDR3 sequence is CASSVEGQGGIQYF. The DNA for the CDR3 is TGTGCCAGCAGCGTAGAGGGGCAGGGAGGCATTCAGTACTTC.

The table lists this clonotype with many counts. V is TRBV19 and J is TRBJ1-1; 7 bases map to TRBD1. Germline CDR1 reads LNHDA; CDR2 reads SQIVND (reference sequence). This CDR3 contains 15 residues. V trimming: 6 bases; J trimming: 5 bases; junction bases outside the gene matches: 12. The CDR3 DNA sequence: TGTGCCAGTAGCCCTGCTGACAGGGTGAGGACTGAAGCTTTCTTT. It translates to CASSPADRVRTEAFF.

This clonotype has at least ten counts. V gene TRBV27 combines with J gene TRBJ1-1; the D is unclear. The CDR3 spans 13 residues. Germline V gene data show CDR1 as MNHEY and CDR2 as SMNVEV (reference sequence). The ends were cut back, 4 bases at V and 1 base at J, with 7 bases in the middle. CDR3 bases: TGTGCCAGCAGTTCTCTGGCGAACACTGAAGCTTTCTTT. It is translated as CASSSLANTEAFF.

This clonotype was seen at least ten times. The chain couples TRBV5-1 to TRBJ1-2, with D hard to call. The CDR3 loop spans 14 amino acids. CDR1 and CDR2 (germline): SGHRS, YFSETQ. Trimming left V 0 bases short and J 7 bases short, with 13 bases between. CDR3 bases: TGCGCCAGCAGCTTGGAGCCTGAGCCAGTTGGCTACACCTTC. It yields the protein CASSLEPEPVGYTF.

The chain is built from TRBV24-1 and TRBJ1-1; 10 bases align to TRBD1. V dropped 2 bases and J dropped 5; count of bases not matched to a gene: 7. The length of the CDR3 is 16 residues. Germline lookup yields CDR1 KGHDR and CDR2 SFDVKD. The CDR3 nucleotides read TGTGCCACCAGTGATTCCGGGACAGGGGTAGGAACTGAAGCTTTCTTT. Residues: CATSDSGTGVGTEAFF.

This clonotype was recorded many times. The rearrangement links TRBV30 to TRBJ2-7; 7 bases are a match to TRBD1. The CDR3 is made up of 14 amino acids. In germline, CDR1 is GTSNPN, CDR2 SVGIG (reference sequence). V shed 6 bases, J shed 3 bases, and the junction held 11 bases outside the gene matches. CDR3 DNA sequence: TGTGCCTGCGGGACAGCGCCAACTTACTACGAGCAGTACTTC. This encodes CACGTAPTYYEQYF. Supplemented by reference TRBV30 and TRBJ2-7, the full variable domain reads SQTIHQWPATLVQPVGSPLSLECTVEGTSNPNLYWYRQAAGRGLQLLFYSVGIGQISSEVPQNLSASRPQDRQFILSSKKLLLSDSGFYLCACGTAPTYYEQYFGPGTRLTVT.

This clonotype was detected ten times or more. CDR3 coding DNA: TGTGCCAGTAGTATGCGGCCTAACTATGGCTACACCTTC. Its translation is CASSMRPNYGYTF. This chain links TRBV19 with TRBJ1-2; D not resolved. V gave up 3 bases and J gave up 0 bases, with 5 bases separating them. The germline CDR1 and CDR2 sequences are LNHDA and SQIVND (reference sequence). The CDR3 contains 13 residues.

The chain is built from TRBV27 and TRBJ1-1, with TRBD1 as a possible D gene (6 bases). The V gene lost 5 bases and the J gene lost 1 base, with 14 bases spanning the gap. From germline, CDR1 is MNHEY and CDR2 SMNVEV (reference sequence). This CDR3 contains 15 residues. CDR3 in amino acids: CASSAPRGGNTEAFF. The CDR3 bases are TGTGCCAGCAGTGCTCCCAGGGGCGGGAACACTGAAGCTTTCTTT.

This clonotype was recorded many times. This rearrangement joins TRBV20-1 to TRBJ1-1; unclear D gene. Germline CDR1 is DFQATT and CDR2 is SNEGSKA (reference sequence). This CDR3 region has 12 residues. V gave up 1 base and J gave up 4 bases, with 7 bases separating them. CDR3 DNA: TGCAGTGCTAGAGGTTGGACCACTGAAGCTTTCTTT. This encodes CSARGWTTEAFF.

This clonotype has ten or more counts. V is TRBV6-1 and J is TRBJ1-1, with TRBD1 as a possible D gene (5 bases). Trimming removed 8 bases from V and 8 bases from J, with 12 bases in between. CDR1 and CDR2 from the germline V gene are MNHNS and SASEGT. The CDR3 totals 11 residues. DNA for the CDR3: TGTGCCAGCGCCGGGGCAGGGGAAGCTTTCTTT. It yields the protein CASAGAGEAFF.

The rearrangement joins TRBV20-1 to TRBJ2-3; TRBD1 is a possible D gene (6 bases). From germline, CDR1 is DFQATT and CDR2 SNEGSKA (reference sequence). This CDR3 is built from 13 residues. V was shortened by 6 bases and J by 5 bases, with 15 bases between the two germline ends. CDR3 protein: CSAQGSPEDTQYF. The CDR3 DNA is TGCAGTGCCCAGGGGTCCCCGGAAGATACGCAGTATTTT.

V gene TRBV30 combines with J gene TRBJ1-2, with D uncertain. Trimming left V 2 bases short and J 7 bases short, with 17 bases between. The germline gives CDR1 GTSNPN, CDR2 SVGIG (reference sequence). The CDR3 has 14 residues. CDR3 sequence reads: CAWSIGQVFSGYTF. The CDR3 region has the DNA TGTGCCTGGAGTATCGGGCAGGTATTTTCTGGCTACACCTTC.

This clonotype was detected a few times. V and J are TRBV30 and TRBJ1-2, with D possibly matching TRBD1 (5 bases). The CDR3 has 14 residues. CDR1 and CDR2 (germline): GTSNPN, SVGIG (reference sequence). Trimming removed 5 bases at V and 4 bases at J, with 17 bases between. The CDR3 sequence is CAWFGRDGVYGYTF. CDR3 DNA sequence: TGTGCCTGGTTCGGCCGGGACGGTGTCTATGGCTACACCTTC.

This clonotype was seen many times. The rearrangement links TRBV2 to TRBJ1-2, with D unclear. CDR1 is SNHLY and CDR2 is FYNNEI in the germline V gene. This CDR3 is built from 14 residues. Trimming took off 4 bases at V and 8 bases at J, with 17 bases between the two ends. Here the CDR3 DNA reads TGTGCCAGCAGTGTAGTGCCCCGGATGGGAGGCTACACCTTC. This translates into CASSVVPRMGGYTF.